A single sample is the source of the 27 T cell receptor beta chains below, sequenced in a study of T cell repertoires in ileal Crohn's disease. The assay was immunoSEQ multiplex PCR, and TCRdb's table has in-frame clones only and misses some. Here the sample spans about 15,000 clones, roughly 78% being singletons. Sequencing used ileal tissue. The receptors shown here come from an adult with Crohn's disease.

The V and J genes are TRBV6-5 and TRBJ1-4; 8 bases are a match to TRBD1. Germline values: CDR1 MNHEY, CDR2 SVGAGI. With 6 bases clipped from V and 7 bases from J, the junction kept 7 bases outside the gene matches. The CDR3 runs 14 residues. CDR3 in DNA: TGTGCCAGCAGGGCGACAGGGGTACGTGAAAAACTGTTTTTT. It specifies CASRATGVREKLFF.

As DNA, the CDR3 is TGTGCCAGTAGTTCGCATTGGGGGCTAGCGGGGTACACCGGGGAGCTGTTTTTT. Translation: CASSSHWGLAGYTGELFF. The gene calls are TRBV19 and TRBJ2-2, with TRBD2 identical over 9 bases. This CDR3 has 18 residues. V gave up 5 bases and J gave up 3 bases; unmatched junction bases: 13. In germline, CDR1 is LNHDA, CDR2 SQIVND (reference sequence).

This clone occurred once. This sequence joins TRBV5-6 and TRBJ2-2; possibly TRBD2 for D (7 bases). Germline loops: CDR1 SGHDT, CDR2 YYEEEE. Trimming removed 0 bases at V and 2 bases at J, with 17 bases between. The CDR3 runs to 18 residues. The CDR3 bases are TGTGCCAGCAGCTTGGTCCTATTAGGGGGGGGCAACACCGGGGAGCTGTTTTTT. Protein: CASSLVLLGGGNTGELFF.

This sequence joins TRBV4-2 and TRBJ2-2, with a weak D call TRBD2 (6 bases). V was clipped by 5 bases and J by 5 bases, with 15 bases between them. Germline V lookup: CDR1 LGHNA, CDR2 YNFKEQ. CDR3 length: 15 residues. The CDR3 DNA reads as TGTGCCAGCAGCTTCCCGCTTGGGGGGACCGGGGAGCTGTTTTTT. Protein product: CASSFPLGGTGELFF.

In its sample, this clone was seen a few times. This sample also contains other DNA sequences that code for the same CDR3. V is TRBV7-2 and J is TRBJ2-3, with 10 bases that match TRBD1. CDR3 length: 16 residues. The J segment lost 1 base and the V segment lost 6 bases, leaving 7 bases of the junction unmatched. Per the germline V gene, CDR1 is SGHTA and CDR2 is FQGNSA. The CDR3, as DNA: TGTGCCAGCAGACTTACCGGGACAGGGGGCACAGATACGCAGTATTTT. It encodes CASRLTGTGGTDTQYF. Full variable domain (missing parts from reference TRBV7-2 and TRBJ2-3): GAGVSQSPSNKVTEKGKDVELRCDPISGHTALYWYRQSLGQGLEFLIYFQGNSAPDKSGLPSDRFSAERTGGSVSTLTIQRTQQEDSAVYLCASRLTGTGGTDTQYFGPGTRLTVL.

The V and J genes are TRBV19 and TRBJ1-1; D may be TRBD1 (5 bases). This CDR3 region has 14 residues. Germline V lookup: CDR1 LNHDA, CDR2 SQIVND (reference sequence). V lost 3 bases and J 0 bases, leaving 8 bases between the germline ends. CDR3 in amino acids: CASSILGVNTEAFF. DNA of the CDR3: TGTGCCAGTAGTATTTTAGGGGTGAACACTGAAGCTTTCTTT.

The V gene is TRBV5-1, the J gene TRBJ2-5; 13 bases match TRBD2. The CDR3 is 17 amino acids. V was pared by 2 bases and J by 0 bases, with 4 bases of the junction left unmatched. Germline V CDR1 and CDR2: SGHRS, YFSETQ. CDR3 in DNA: TGCGCCAGCAGCTTCGGACTAGCGGGGGTTTACCAAGAGACCCAGTACTTC. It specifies CASSFGLAGVYQETQYF.

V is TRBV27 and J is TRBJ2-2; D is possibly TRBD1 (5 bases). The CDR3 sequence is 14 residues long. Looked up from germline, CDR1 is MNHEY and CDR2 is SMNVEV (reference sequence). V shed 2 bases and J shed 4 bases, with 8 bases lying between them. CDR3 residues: CASSLQGFTGELFF. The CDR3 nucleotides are TGTGCCAGCAGTTTACAGGGCTTCACCGGGGAGCTGTTTTTT.

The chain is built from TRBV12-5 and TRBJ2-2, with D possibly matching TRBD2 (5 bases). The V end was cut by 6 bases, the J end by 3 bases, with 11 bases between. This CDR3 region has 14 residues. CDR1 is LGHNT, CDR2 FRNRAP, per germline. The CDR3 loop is CASGLVGDTGELFF. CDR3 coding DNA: TGTGCTAGTGGCCTCGTGGGAGACACCGGGGAGCTGTTTTTT.

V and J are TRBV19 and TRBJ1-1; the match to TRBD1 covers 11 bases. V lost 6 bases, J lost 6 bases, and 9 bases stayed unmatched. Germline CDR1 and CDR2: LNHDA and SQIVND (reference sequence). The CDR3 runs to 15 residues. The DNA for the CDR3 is TGTGCCAGTAGCGCACCGGGACAGGGGGTCTCTGAAGCTTTCTTT. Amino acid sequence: CASSAPGQGVSEAFF.

The CDR3: CASSLGLAGGSEQFF. The CDR3 DNA reads TGTGCCAGCAGTTTGGGACTAGCGGGAGGTAGTGAGCAGTTCTTC. The chain combines TRBV27 with TRBJ2-1; 15 bases align to TRBD2. The CDR3 totals 15 residues. Germline trimming cut 3 bases from V and 9 bases from J; bases unmatched to any gene: 3. The V gene's germline CDR1 is MNHEY and CDR2 SMNVEV (reference sequence).

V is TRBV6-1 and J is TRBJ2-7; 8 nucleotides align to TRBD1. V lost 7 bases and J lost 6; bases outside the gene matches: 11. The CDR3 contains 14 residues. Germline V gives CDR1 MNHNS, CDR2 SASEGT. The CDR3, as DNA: TGTGCCAGCATGAGAAGGACAGGGATTTTCGAGCAGTACTTC. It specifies CASMRRTGIFEQYF.

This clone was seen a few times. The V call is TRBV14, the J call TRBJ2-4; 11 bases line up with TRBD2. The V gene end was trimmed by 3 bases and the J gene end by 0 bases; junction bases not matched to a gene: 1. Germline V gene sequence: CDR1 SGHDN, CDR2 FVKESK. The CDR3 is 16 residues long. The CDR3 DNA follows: TGTGCCAGCAGCCACACTAGCGGGAGAGCCAAAAACATTCAGTACTTC. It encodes CASSHTSGRAKNIQYF.

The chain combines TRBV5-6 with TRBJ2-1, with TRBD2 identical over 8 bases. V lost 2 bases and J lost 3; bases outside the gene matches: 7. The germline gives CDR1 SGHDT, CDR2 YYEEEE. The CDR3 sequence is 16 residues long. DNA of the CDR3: TGTGCCAGCAGCTTTCCAAGACTAGCGTACTACAATGAGCAGTTCTTC. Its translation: CASSFPRLAYYNEQFF.

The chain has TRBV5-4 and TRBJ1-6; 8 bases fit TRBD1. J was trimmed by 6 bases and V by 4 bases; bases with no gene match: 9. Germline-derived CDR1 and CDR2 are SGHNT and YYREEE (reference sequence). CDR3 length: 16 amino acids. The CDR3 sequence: CASSIGTGGFNSPLHF. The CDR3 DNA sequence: TGTGCCAGCAGCATAGGGACAGGCGGTTTTAATTCACCCCTCCACTTT.

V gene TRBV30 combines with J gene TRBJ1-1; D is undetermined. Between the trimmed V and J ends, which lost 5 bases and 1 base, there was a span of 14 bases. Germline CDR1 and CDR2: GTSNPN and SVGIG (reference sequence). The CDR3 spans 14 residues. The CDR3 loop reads CAWGSGFQNTEAFF. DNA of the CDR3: TGTGCCTGGGGAAGCGGGTTTCAGAACACTGAAGCTTTCTTT. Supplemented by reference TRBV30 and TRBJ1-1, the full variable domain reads SQTIHQWPATLVQPVGSPLSLECTVEGTSNPNLYWYRQAAGRGLQLLFYSVGIGQISSEVPQNLSASRPQDRQFILSSKKLLLSDSGFYLCAWGSGFQNTEAFFGQGTRLTVV.

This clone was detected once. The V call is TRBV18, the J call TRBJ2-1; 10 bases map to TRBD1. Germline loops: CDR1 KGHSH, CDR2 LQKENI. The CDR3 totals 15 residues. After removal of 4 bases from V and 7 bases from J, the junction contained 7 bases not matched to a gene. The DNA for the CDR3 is TGTGCCAGCTCACGACAGGGGGCGCTGGGTAATGAGCAGTTCTTC. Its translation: CASSRQGALGNEQFF.

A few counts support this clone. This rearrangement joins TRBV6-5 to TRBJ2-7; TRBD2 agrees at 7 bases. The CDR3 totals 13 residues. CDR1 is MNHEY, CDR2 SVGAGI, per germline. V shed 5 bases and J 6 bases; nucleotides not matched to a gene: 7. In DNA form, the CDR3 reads TGTGCCAGCAGTAAGGCGGGAGTGAGCGAGCAGTACTTC. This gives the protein CASSKAGVSEQYF.

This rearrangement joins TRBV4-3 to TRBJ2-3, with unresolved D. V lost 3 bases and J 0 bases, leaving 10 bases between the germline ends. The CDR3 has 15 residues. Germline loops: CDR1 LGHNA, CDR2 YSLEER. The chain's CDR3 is CASSHCWASTDTQYF. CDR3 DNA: TGCGCCAGCAGCCATTGCTGGGCCAGCACAGATACGCAGTATTTT.

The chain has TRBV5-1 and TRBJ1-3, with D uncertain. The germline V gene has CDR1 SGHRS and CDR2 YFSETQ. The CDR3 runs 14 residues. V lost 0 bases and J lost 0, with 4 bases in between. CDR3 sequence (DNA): TGCGCCAGCAGCTTGGCAGTCTCTGGAAACACCATATATTTT. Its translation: CASSLAVSGNTIYF.

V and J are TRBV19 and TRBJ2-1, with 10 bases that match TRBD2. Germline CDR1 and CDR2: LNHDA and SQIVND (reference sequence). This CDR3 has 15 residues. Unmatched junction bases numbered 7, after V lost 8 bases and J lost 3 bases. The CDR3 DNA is TGTGCCAGTGACACCAGCGGGAGGGACTACAATGAGCAGTTCTTC. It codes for CASDTSGRDYNEQFF.

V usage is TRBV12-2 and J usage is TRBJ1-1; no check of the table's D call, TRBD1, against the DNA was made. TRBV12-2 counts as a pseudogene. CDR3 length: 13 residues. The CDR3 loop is CASRLGQNTEAFF. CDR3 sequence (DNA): TGTGCAAGTCGCTTGGGCCAGAACACTGAAGCTTTCTTT.

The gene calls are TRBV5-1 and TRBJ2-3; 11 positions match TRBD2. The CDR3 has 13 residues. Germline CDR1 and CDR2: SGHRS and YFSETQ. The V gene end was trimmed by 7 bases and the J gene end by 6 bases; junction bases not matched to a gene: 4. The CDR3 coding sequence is TGCGCCAGCTTTCGGACTAGCGGGGATACGCAGTATTTT. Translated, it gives CASFRTSGDTQYF.

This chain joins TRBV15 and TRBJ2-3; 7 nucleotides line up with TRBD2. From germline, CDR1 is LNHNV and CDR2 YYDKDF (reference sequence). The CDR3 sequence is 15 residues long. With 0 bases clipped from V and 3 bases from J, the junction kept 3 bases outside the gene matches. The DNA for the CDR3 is TGTGCCACCAGCAGAGAGTGGGGAGGGACAGATACGCAGTATTTT. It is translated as CATSREWGGTDTQYF. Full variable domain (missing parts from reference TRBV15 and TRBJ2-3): DAMVIQNPRYQVTQFGKPVTLSCSQTLNHNVMYWYQQKSSQAPKLLFHYYDKDFNNEADTPDNFQSRRPNTSFCFLDIRSPGLGDTAMYLCATSREWGGTDTQYFGPGTRLTVL.

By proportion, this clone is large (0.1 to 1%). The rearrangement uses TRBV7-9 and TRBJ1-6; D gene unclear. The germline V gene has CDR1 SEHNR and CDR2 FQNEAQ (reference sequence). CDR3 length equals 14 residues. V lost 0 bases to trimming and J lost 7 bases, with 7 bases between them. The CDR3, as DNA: TGTGCCAGCAGCTTAGCGCTCGGGAATTCACCCCTCCACTTT. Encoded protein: CASSLALGNSPLHF. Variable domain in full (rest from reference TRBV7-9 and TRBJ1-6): DTGVSQNPRHKITKRGQNVTFRCDPISEHNRLYWYRQTLGQGPEFLTYFQNEAQLEKSRLLSDRFSAERPKGSFSTLEIQRTEQGDSAMYLCASSLALGNSPLHFGNGTRLTVT.

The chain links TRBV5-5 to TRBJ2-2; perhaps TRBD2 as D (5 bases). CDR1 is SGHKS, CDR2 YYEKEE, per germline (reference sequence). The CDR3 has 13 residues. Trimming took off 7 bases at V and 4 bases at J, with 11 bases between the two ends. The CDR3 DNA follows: TGTGCCAGCTCCGGACTCACCACCGGGGAGCTGTTTTTT. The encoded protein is CASSGLTTGELFF. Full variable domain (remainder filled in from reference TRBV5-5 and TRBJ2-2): DAGVTQSPTHLIKTRGQQVTLRCSPISGHKSVSWYQQVLGQGPQFIFQYYEKEERGRGNFPDRFSARQFPNYSSELNVNALLLGDSALYLCASSGLTTGELFFGEGSRLTVL.

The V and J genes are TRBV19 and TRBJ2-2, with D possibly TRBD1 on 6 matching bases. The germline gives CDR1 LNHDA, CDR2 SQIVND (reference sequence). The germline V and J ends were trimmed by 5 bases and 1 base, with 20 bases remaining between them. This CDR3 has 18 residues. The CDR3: CASSQFFLVGQNTGELFF. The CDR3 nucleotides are TGTGCCAGTAGTCAATTCTTCCTCGTGGGACAGAACACCGGGGAGCTGTTTTTT.